This T cell receptor beta chain comes out of a study of cytomegalovirus exposure and HLA in healthy donors. With 60 Vbeta and 13 Jbeta primers, the PCR was carried out. Only in-frame clones appear in the TCRdb table, and some are missing; sequencing was by immunoSEQ multiplex PCR. The sample has under 200,000 clones, about 13% seen once. Overall study findings and caveats: It was assumed in the presence/absence analyses that sequencing depth was roughly uniform across donors. An Asian-associated ancestry cluster reportedly showed fewer N-insertions than the approximately 650-donor mean in a later analysis. Highest at DRB1 and lowest at HLA-C, TCR association rates differed among HLA loci in a later analysis.

This clone was counted only a few times. The antigen is not known. V was pared by 3 bases and J by 1 base, with 10 bases between. Germline CDR1 and CDR2: PRHDT and FYEKMQ (reference sequence). The CDR3 runs 15 residues. The clonotype was recovered from a man aged 45-60 years in good health and CMV-seropositive. The V call is TRBV13, the J call TRBJ2-1, with TRBD1 as a possible D gene (6 bases). Sequenced: PBMCs. The CDR3 is CASSFQGRSYNEQFF. In DNA, the CDR3 is TGTGCCAGCAGCTTTCAGGGGAGATCCTACAATGAGCAGTTCTTC.